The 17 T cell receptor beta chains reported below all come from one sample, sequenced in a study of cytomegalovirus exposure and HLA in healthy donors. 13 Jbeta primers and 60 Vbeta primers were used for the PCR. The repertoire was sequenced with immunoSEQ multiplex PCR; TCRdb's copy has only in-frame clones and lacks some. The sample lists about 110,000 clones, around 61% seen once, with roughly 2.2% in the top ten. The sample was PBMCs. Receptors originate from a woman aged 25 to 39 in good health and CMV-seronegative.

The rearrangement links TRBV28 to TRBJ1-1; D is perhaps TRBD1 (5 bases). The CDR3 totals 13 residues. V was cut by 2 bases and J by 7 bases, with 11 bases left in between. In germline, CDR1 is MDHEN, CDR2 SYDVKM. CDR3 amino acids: CASSLRYQGEAFF. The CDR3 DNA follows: TGTGCCAGCAGTTTAAGGTATCAGGGTGAAGCTTTCTTT.

The CDR3 spells CASSLRPALNTEAFF. In DNA, the CDR3 is TGTGCCAGCAGTTTGAGGCCGGCATTGAACACTGAAGCTTTCTTT. This sequence joins TRBV28 and TRBJ1-1, with D unresolved. The CDR3 spans 15 residues. Germline CDR1 is MDHEN and CDR2 is SYDVKM. Deletions cut 3 bases from V and 0 bases from J, with 11 bases between.

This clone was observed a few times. CDR3 sequence: CASRGQFGFNEKLFF. The CDR3 region has the DNA TGTGCCAGCAGAGGACAGTTTGGGTTTAATGAAAAACTGTTTTTT. V gene TRBV6-1 combines with J gene TRBJ1-4; D perhaps matches TRBD1 (6 bases). V gave up 6 bases and J gave up 4 bases, with 15 bases separating them. CDR1 is MNHNS and CDR2 is SASEGT in the germline V gene. The CDR3 loop spans 15 amino acids.

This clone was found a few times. In nucleotides, the CDR3 is TGCGCCAGCAGTCAACCGGGACAGGGAAGTCAGCCCCAGCATTTT. Its protein is CASSQPGQGSQPQHF. J is TRBJ1-5 and V is TRBV23-1; 9 bases align to TRBD1. TRBV23-1 is classed as an ORF, of uncertain function. The ends lost 2 bases at V and 6 bases at J; junction bases unmatched: 5. This CDR3 region has 15 residues.

This CDR3 reads CASSLREGETQYF. In DNA, the CDR3 is TGTGCCAGCAGCCTGAGGGAGGGGGAGACCCAGTACTTC. The rearrangement joins TRBV28 to TRBJ2-5; 7 bases are shared with TRBD2. Germline lookup yields CDR1 MDHEN and CDR2 SYDVKM. The CDR3 spans 13 residues. Trimming cost V 6 bases and J 5 bases; bases outside gene matches: 6. Full variable domain (outside the CDR3, taken from reference TRBV28 and TRBJ2-5): DVKVTQSSRYLVKRTGEKVFLECVQDMDHENMFWYRQDPGLGLRLIYFSYDVKMKEKGDIPEGYSVSREKKERFSLILESASTNQTSMYLCASSLREGETQYFGPGTRLLVL.

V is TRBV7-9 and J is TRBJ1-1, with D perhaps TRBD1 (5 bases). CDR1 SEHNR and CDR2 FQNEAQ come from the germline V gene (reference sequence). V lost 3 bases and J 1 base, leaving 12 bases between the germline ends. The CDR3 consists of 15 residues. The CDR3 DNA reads TGTGCCAGCAGCTTTTTTGGGGCGCCGAACACTGAAGCTTTCTTT. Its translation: CASSFFGAPNTEAFF. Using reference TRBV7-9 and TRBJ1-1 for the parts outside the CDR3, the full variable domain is DTGVSQNPRHKITKRGQNVTFRCDPISEHNRLYWYRQTLGQGPEFLTYFQNEAQLEKSRLLSDRFSAERPKGSFSTLEIQRTEQGDSAMYLCASSFFGAPNTEAFFGQGTRLTVV.

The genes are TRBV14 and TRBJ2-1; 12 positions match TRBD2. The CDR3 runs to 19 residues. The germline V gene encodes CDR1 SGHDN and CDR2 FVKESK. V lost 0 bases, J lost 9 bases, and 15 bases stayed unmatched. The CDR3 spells CASSQEWGLAGRQSSEQFF. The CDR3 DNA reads TGTGCCAGCAGCCAAGAATGGGGACTAGCGGGCCGACAAAGTAGTGAGCAGTTCTTC.

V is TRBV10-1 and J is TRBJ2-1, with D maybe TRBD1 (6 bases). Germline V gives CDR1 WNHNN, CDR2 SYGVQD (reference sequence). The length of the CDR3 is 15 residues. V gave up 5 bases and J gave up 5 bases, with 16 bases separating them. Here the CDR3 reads CASSNRVGVDNEQFF. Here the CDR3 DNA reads TGCGCCAGCAGTAACAGGGTGGGGGTCGACAATGAGCAGTTCTTC.

The CDR3: CASSGGDTGELFF. CDR3 DNA sequence: TGTGCCAGCAGTGGCGGGGACACCGGGGAGCTGTTTTTT. This chain connects TRBV25-1 to TRBJ2-2; tentative D call: TRBD2 (6 bases). The CDR3 totals 13 residues. Germline V gives CDR1 MGHDK, CDR2 SYGVNS. Deletions cut 4 bases from V and 3 bases from J, with 6 bases between.

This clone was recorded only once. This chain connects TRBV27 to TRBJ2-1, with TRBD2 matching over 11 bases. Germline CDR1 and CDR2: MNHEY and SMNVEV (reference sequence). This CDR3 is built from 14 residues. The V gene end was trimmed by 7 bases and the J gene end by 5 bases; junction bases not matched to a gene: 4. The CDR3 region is CASTVLAGDNEQFF. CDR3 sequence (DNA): TGTGCCAGCACTGTACTAGCGGGAGACAATGAGCAGTTCTTC.

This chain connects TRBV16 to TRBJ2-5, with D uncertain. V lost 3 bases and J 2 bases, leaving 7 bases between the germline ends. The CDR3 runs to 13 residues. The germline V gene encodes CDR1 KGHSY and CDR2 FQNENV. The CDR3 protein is CASSQTQQETQYF. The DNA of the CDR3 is TGTGCCAGCAGCCAGACACAGCAAGAGACCCAGTACTTC.

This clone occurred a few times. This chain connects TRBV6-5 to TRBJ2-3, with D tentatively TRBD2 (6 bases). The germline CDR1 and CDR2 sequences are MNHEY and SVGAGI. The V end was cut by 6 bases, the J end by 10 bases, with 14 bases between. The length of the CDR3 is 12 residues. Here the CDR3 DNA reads TGTGCCAGCAGCAGACTAGGATCGTCGCAGTATTTT. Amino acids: CASSRLGSSQYF.

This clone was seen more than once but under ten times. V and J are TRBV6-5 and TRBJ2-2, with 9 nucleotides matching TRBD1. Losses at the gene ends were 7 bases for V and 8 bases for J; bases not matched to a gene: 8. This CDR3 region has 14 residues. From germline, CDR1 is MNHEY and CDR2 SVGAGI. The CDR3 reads CASTPGQGGGELFF. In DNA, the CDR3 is TGTGCCAGCACTCCGGGACAGGGCGGTGGGGAGCTGTTTTTT.

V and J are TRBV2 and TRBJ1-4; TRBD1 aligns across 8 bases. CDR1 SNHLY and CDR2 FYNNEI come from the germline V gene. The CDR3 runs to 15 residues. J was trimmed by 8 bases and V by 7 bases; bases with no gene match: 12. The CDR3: CASTPTGGLGEKLFF. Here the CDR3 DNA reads TGTGCCAGCACCCCAACAGGGGGATTAGGGGAAAAACTGTTTTTT.

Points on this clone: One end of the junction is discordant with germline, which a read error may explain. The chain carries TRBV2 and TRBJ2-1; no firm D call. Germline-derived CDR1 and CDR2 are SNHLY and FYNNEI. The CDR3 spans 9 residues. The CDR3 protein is CASGHERFF. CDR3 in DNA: TGTGCCAGCGGCCATGAGCGGTTCTTC. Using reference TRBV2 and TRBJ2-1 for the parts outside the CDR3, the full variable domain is EPEVTQTPSHQVTQMGQEVILRCVPISNHLYFYWYRQILGQKVEFLVSFYNNEISEKSEIFDDQFSVERPDGSNFTLKIRSTKLEDSAMYFCASGHERFFGPGTRLTVL.

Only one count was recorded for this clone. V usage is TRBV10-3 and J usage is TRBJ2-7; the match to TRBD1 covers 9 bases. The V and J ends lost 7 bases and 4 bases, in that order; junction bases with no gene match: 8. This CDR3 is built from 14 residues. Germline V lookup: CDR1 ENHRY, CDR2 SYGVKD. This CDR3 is CAITRGTGYYEQYF. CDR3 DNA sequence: TGTGCCATCACCCGCGGGACAGGGTATTACGAGCAGTACTTC.

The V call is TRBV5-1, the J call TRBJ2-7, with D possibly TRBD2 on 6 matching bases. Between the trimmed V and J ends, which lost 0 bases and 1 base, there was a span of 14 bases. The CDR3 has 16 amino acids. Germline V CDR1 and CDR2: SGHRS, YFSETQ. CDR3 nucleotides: TGCGCCAGCAGCTTGGAGGGCCGAGCGGGTTCCTACGAGCAGTACTTC. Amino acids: CASSLEGRAGSYEQYF. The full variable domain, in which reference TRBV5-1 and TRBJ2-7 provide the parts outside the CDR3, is KAGVTQTPRYLIKTRGQQVTLSCSPISGHRSVSWYQQTPGQGLQFLFEYFSETQRNKGNFPGRFSGRQFSNSRSEMNVSTLELGDSALYLCASSLEGRAGSYEQYFGPGTRLTVT.